The rows below give T cell receptor beta chains drawn from one sample of a study of resident and recirculating memory T cells in vitiligo. TCRdb's copy holds only in-frame clones and misses some; the assay was immunoSEQ multiplex PCR. The data contain 40,000 to 45,000 clones, 92% of them singletons. Sequencing used blood. These receptors all stem from a male donor with vitiligo. Each CDR3 is given with its conserved first and last residue. A D gene is named only where the DNA matches it firmly. Size is stated for part of the rows, as once, few or many counts, or as a class when the clone is expanded.

>TRBV7-9|.|.|TRBJ2-1
CASSQGGSSSEQFF
TGTGCCAGCAGCCAGGGGGGTAGCTCCAGTGAGCAGTTCTTC
>TRBV7-3|TRBD2|once|TRBJ2-3
CASSLKGTSRPYF
TGTGCCAGCAGCTTAAAAGGGACTAGTCGTCCGTATTTT
>TRBV30|TRBD2|.|TRBJ2-3
CAGVAGGRKSDTQYF
TGTGCAGGGGTAGCGGGGGGGCGGAAGTCAGATACGCAGTATTTT
>TRBV7-3|.|.|TRBJ2-2
CASSFGGPGELFF
TGTGCCAGCAGCTTTGGCGGCCCCGGGGAGCTGTTTTTT
>TRBV7-2|TRBD1|.|TRBJ1-1
CASSWRDRGEAFF
TGTGCCAGCAGCTGGAGAGACAGGGGTGAAGCTTTCTTT
>TRBV4-3|TRBD1|.|TRBJ2-3
CASSQERDRGTDTQYF
TGCGCCAGCAGCCAAGAGCGGGACAGGGGCACAGATACGCAGTATTTT
>TRBV15|TRBD2|.|TRBJ2-3
CATSSISGGAPDTQYF
TGTGCCACCAGCAGCATTAGCGGGGGGGCCCCAGATACGCAGTATTTT
>TRBV15|.|.|TRBJ1-2
CATSFLLGANYGYTF
TGTGCCACCAGCTTTCTATTGGGGGCCAACTATGGCTACACCTTC
>TRBV11-2|TRBD1|.|TRBJ2-5
CASSPGAGGQGHETQYF
TGTGCCAGCAGCCCAGGGGCTGGGGGACAGGGGCATGAGACCCAGTACTTC
>TRBV30|TRBD2|.|TRBJ2-7
CAWRGGLAASYEQYF
TGTGCCTGGAGAGGAGGACTAGCGGCCTCCTACGAGCAGTACTTC
>TRBV7-2|TRBD2|.|TRBJ2-5
CASSLGGLAGRGAQYF
TGTGCCAGCAGCTTAGGGGGACTAGCGGGGCGGGGGGCCCAGTACTTC
>TRBV7-8|TRBD1|.|TRBJ1-1
CASTYGQGAEAFF
TGTGCCAGCACGTACGGACAGGGGGCTGAAGCTTTCTTT
>TRBV30|.|.|TRBJ1-5
CAWARSDGAQHF
TGTGCCTGGGCCCGGAGCGACGGAGCCCAGCATTTT
>TRBV13|.|.|TRBJ1-6
CASSILGQDGDSPLHF
TGTGCCAGCAGCATCTTAGGACAAGATGGGGATTCACCCCTCCACTTT
>TRBV6-1|TRBD2|.|TRBJ2-5
CASSVGLAGGGVETQYF
TGTGCCAGCAGTGTCGGGCTAGCGGGGGGCGGAGTAGAGACCCAGTACTTC
>TRBV9|TRBD2|.|TRBJ2-3
CASSVSLWGGDRGGDTQYF
TGTGCCAGCAGCGTCTCTTTATGGGGGGGGGATCGCGGTGGAGATACGCAGTATTTT
>TRBV10-1|TRBD1|.|TRBJ1-5
CASRQGRQPQHF
TGCGCCAGCCGACAGGGGAGACAGCCCCAGCATTTT
>TRBV29-1|TRBD1|once|TRBJ1-5
CSVGDRGDNQPQHF
TGCAGCGTTGGGGACAGGGGGGACAATCAGCCCCAGCATTTT
>TRBV18|.|.|TRBJ2-5
CASSPQTAQETQYF
TGTGCCAGCTCACCTCAGACAGCCCAAGAGACCCAGTACTTC
>TRBV2|.|.|TRBJ1-4
CASSVLSEKLFF
TGTGCCAGCAGTGTTTTGAGCGAAAAACTGTTTTTT